This T cell receptor (beta chain) was documented in a study of tumor-infiltrating lymphocytes in localized non-small cell lung cancer. Germline CDR1 SGHVS, CDR2 FQNEAQ. V was shortened by 3 bases and J by 1 base, with 9 bases between the two germline ends. The CDR3 loop spans 14 amino acids. By its share, this clone is medium-sized. Method: immunoSEQ multiplex PCR; TCRdb's copy keeps in-frame clones and lacks some. This table holds tens of thousands of clones, 80% found once. This TCR was recovered from a human donor with non-small cell lung cancer. The J gene is TRBJ2-5, the V gene TRBV7-8; D gene ambiguous. Sequenced input: lung tumor tissue. In DNA, the CDR3 is TGTGCCAGCAGCTTTGATCCGGGCCAAGAGACCCAGTACTTC. It translates to CASSFDPGQETQYF.